These 26 T cell receptor beta chains came from one sample sequenced in a study of blood T cell repertoires in COVID-19. Produced via immunoSEQ multiplex PCR; TCRdb's table is partial and in-frame only. The sample yields over 150,000 clones, roughly 84% seen once. The sequencing input was PBMCs or T cells enriched from blood (not recorded which). The receptors originated from a woman in her forties or fifties who had recovered from COVID-19.

The rearrangement links TRBV28 to TRBJ1-1; D unclear. The CDR3 contains 11 residues. Trimming stripped 7 bases from V and 2 bases from J, with 5 bases between. Germline V gives CDR1 MDHEN, CDR2 SYDVKM. The CDR3 region has the DNA TGTGCCAGCACTCTTAACACTGAAGCTTTCTTT. It encodes CASTLNTEAFF.

The chain links TRBV7-6 to TRBJ2-4; TRBD2 matches 9 bases. Trimming at V came to 3 bases and at J to 4 bases, leaving 4 bases not matched to a gene. In germline, CDR1 is SGHVS, CDR2 FNYEAQ. This CDR3 comprises 15 residues. Here the CDR3 DNA reads TGTGCCAGCAGCTTGGGGACTAGCTCTAAAAACATTCAGTACTTC. This encodes CASSLGTSSKNIQYF.

The chain carries TRBV18 and TRBJ1-2; D is ambiguous. Germline CDR1 is KGHSH and CDR2 is LQKENI. The CDR3 is 14 residues long. V was cut by 2 bases and J by 4 bases, with 11 bases left in between. CDR3 sequence: CASSPGQSLYGYTF. The CDR3 coding sequence is TGTGCCAGCTCACCAGGGCAGTCCCTCTATGGCTACACCTTC. The variable domain in full, completed from reference TRBV18 and TRBJ1-2, reads NAGVMQNPRHLVRRRGQEARLRCSPMKGHSHVYWYRQLPEEGLKFMVYLQKENIIDESGMPKERFSAEFPKEGPSILRIQQVVRGDSAAYFCASSPGQSLYGYTFGSGTRLTVV.

The chain couples TRBV4-1 to TRBJ2-1; tentative D call: TRBD2 (5 bases). CDR1 is MGHRA and CDR2 is YSYEKL in the germline V gene. CDR3 length equals 14 residues. V was shortened by 2 bases and J by 5 bases, with 10 bases between the two germline ends. Here the CDR3 reads CASSQRAADNEQFF. In DNA form, the CDR3 reads TGCGCCAGCAGCCAAAGGGCAGCGGACAATGAGCAGTTCTTC.

The count of this clone is one. The chain combines TRBV5-6 with TRBJ2-1, with D hard to call. Deletions cut 0 bases from V and 10 bases from J, with 14 bases between. The CDR3 has 14 amino acids. Per the germline V gene, CDR1 is SGHDT and CDR2 is YYEEEE. DNA of the CDR3: TGTGCCAGCAGCTTGGCTACTTTTTTGATGGAGCAGTTCTTC. Translation: CASSLATFLMEQFF.

As regards this clone: The sample has other DNA sequences that encode this CDR3 too. The chain uses TRBV7-9 and TRBJ2-7; the match to TRBD2 covers 11 bases. The CDR3 covers 15 residues. The junction had 3 bases not matched to a gene; V was cut back by 5 bases and J by 0 bases. Germline CDR1 reads SEHNR; CDR2 reads FQNEAQ (reference sequence). Written as DNA, the CDR3 is TGTGCCAGCAGCAGAGGGACTAGCGGCTCCTACGAGCAGTACTTC. Protein sequence: CASSRGTSGSYEQYF.

The V and J genes are TRBV10-1 and TRBJ2-3; TRBD2 matches at 8 bases. There are 16 residues in the CDR3. V lost 0 bases, J lost 0 bases, and 2 bases stayed unmatched. Germline lookup yields CDR1 WNHNN and CDR2 SYGVQD (reference sequence). The CDR3 DNA is TGCGCCAGCAGTGAGTCGCCTAGCGGGAGCACAGATACGCAGTATTTT. It yields the protein CASSESPSGSTDTQYF.

This clone has just one count. V gene TRBV11-3 combines with J gene TRBJ2-2; D is ambiguous. The CDR3 runs 11 residues. Trimming left V 5 bases short and J 5 bases short, with 3 bases between. The germline V gene encodes CDR1 SGHNT and CDR2 YENEEA. The CDR3 region is CASSRTGELFF. The CDR3 nucleotides read TGTGCCAGCAGCCGGACCGGGGAGCTGTTTTTT.

The chain joins TRBV19 to TRBJ1-1, with 10 bases matching TRBD1. CDR1 and CDR2 (germline): LNHDA, SQIVND (reference sequence). The trim removed 6 bases at V and 4 bases at J, leaving 11 bases unmatched. The CDR3 has 16 residues. The CDR3 DNA is TGTGCCAGTAGGCCGCTACGGACAGGGGGAGGCACTGAAGCTTTCTTT. Its translation: CASRPLRTGGGTEAFF.

The CDR3 loop reads CASSLRRSSGNTIYF. The CDR3, as DNA: TGTGCCAGCAGCTTGCGGAGGAGCTCTGGAAACACCATATATTTT. The chain uses TRBV5-8 and TRBJ1-3; no reliable D call. Trimming took 1 base from V and 0 from J, leaving 8 bases between them. Germline loops: CDR1 SGHTS, CDR2 YDEGEE. The CDR3 sequence is 15 residues long.

This chain connects TRBV6-5 to TRBJ2-7; 7 nucleotides line up with TRBD1. The ends lost 7 bases at V and 6 bases at J; junction bases unmatched: 9. This CDR3 spans 13 amino acids. CDR1 is MNHEY, CDR2 SVGAGI, per germline. The CDR3 sequence: CASTLPGGGEQYF. CDR3 nucleotide sequence: TGTGCCAGCACCCTTCCAGGGGGTGGCGAGCAGTACTTC.

The chain joins TRBV24-1 to TRBJ2-7; tentative D call: TRBD2 (5 bases). Germline V gives CDR1 KGHDR, CDR2 SFDVKD. Trimming left V 9 bases short and J 6 bases short, with 14 bases between. This CDR3 has 12 residues. The CDR3 is CATAPGSGEQYF. In nucleotides, the CDR3 is TGTGCCACCGCCCCGGGGAGTGGCGAGCAGTACTTC.

V is TRBV28 and J is TRBJ1-1; 8 bases fit TRBD1. This CDR3 spans 14 amino acids. Germline-derived CDR1 and CDR2 are MDHEN and SYDVKM. Unmatched junction bases numbered 5, after V lost 4 bases and J lost 4 bases. CDR3 region: CASSYYRGGTEAFF. Written as DNA, the CDR3 is TGTGCCAGCAGTTACTACAGGGGGGGCACTGAAGCTTTCTTT.

This chain connects TRBV5-6 to TRBJ2-2, with 11 bases matching TRBD1. The ends lost 4 bases at V and 7 bases at J; junction bases unmatched: 6. Germline V lookup: CDR1 SGHDT, CDR2 YYEEEE. This CDR3 has 15 amino acids. CDR3 in amino acids: CASSPDRGPGGELFF. For the CDR3, the DNA is TGTGCCAGCAGCCCGGACAGGGGGCCGGGCGGGGAGCTGTTTTTT.

This clone was recorded once. The chain employs TRBV7-9 and TRBJ2-3; D remains ambiguous. The CDR3 is made up of 12 amino acids. The V and J ends lost 1 base and 4 bases respectively, with 3 bases between them. The germline CDR1 and CDR2 sequences are SEHNR and FQNEAQ (reference sequence). The CDR3 is CASSLVADTQYF. As DNA, the CDR3 is TGTGCCAGCAGCTTAGTAGCAGATACGCAGTATTTT. The variable domain in full, with the rest retrieved from reference TRBV7-9 and TRBJ2-3, is DTGVSQNPRHKITKRGQNVTFRCDPISEHNRLYWYRQTLGQGPEFLTYFQNEAQLEKSRLLSDRFSAERPKGSFSTLEIQRTEQGDSAMYLCASSLVADTQYFGPGTRLTVL.

V usage is TRBV4-3 and J usage is TRBJ1-2; D gene uncertain. The CDR3 sequence is 14 residues long. Trimming took off 4 bases at V and 4 bases at J, with 13 bases between the two ends. Germline CDR1 is LGHNA and CDR2 is YSLEER. DNA of the CDR3: TGCGCCAGCAGCCGCGGCGCGGAGGCCTATGGCTACACCTTC. Protein: CASSRGAEAYGYTF.

V usage is TRBV6-2 or TRBV6-3 and J usage is TRBJ2-1; possible D gene TRBD2, 6 bases. This CDR3 spans 14 amino acids. Looked up from germline, CDR1 is MNHEY and CDR2 is SVGEGT. V lost 2 bases and J 7 bases, leaving 12 bases between the germline ends. The CDR3 sequence: CASSYPGSKNEQFF. In nucleotides, the CDR3 is TGTGCCAGCAGTTACCCCGGGAGTAAAAATGAGCAGTTCTTC.

The CDR3 nucleotides read TGTGCCAGCAGAGAGGTTTCACCCCTCCACTTT. Protein sequence: CASREVSPLHF. The chain joins TRBV6-5 to TRBJ1-6; D gene unclear. Germline CDR1 and CDR2: MNHEY and SVGAGI. The CDR3 spans 11 residues. The germline V and J ends were trimmed by 6 bases and 9 bases, with 6 bases remaining between them.

CDR3 nucleotides: TGTGCCAGCAGCCCAGGCGGGGACAGGGGTGGCTACACCTTC. Its translation: CASSPGGDRGGYTF. The genes are TRBV3-1 (or the pseudogene TRBV3-2) and TRBJ1-2; 10 bases align to TRBD1. Germline CDR1 and CDR2: LGHDT and YNNKEL (reference sequence). Trimming at V came to 4 bases and at J to 7 bases, leaving 6 bases not matched to a gene. This CDR3 is 14 amino acids long.

The chain carries TRBV18 and TRBJ1-4; 7 nucleotides agree with TRBD1. V lost 4 bases and J lost 0; bases outside the gene matches: 8. This CDR3 region has 17 residues. Germline CDR1 KGHSH, CDR2 LQKENI. The CDR3 DNA reads as TGTGCCAGCTCACTGGTAGGGGGCGGGACAACTAATGAAAAACTGTTTTTT. Translated: CASSLVGGGTTNEKLFF.

The V gene is TRBV5-6, the J gene TRBJ2-1; TRBD2 aligns across 12 bases. This CDR3 is 16 amino acids long. Per the germline V gene, CDR1 is SGHDT and CDR2 is YYEEEE. V shed 5 bases, J shed 0 bases, and the junction held 3 bases outside the gene matches. CDR3 DNA: TGTGCCAGCAGATCGACTAGCGGGAGCTCCTACAATGAGCAGTTCTTC. This sequence encodes CASRSTSGSSYNEQFF.

This sequence joins TRBV18 and TRBJ1-2; TRBD1 agrees at 10 bases. V lost 4 bases and J lost 6; bases outside the gene matches: 8. Germline CDR1 KGHSH, CDR2 LQKENI. This CDR3 comprises 15 residues. This CDR3 is CASSRDRGGVDGYTF. In DNA form, the CDR3 reads TGTGCCAGCTCACGGGACAGGGGAGGAGTGGATGGCTACACCTTC.

The count of this clone is one. V gene TRBV2 combines with J gene TRBJ1-6, with 9 positions matching TRBD1. The V gene's germline CDR1 is SNHLY and CDR2 FYNNEI. Unmatched junction bases numbered 4, after V lost 8 bases and J lost 8 bases. The CDR3 consists of 13 residues. This CDR3 reads CASVGDRDSPLHF. CDR3 DNA: TGTGCCAGCGTAGGGGACAGGGATTCACCCCTCCACTTT.

This rearrangement joins TRBV6-5 to TRBJ1-5; D call uncertain. The V end lost 0 bases, the J end lost 7 bases, and 13 bases lay between the germline ends. Germline V gene data show CDR1 as MNHEY and CDR2 as SVGAGI. The CDR3 runs to 15 residues. This CDR3 reads CASSYSGGPGQPQHF. The DNA of the CDR3 is TGTGCCAGCAGTTACTCAGGAGGCCCGGGGCAGCCCCAGCATTTT.

The chain is built from TRBV3-1 (or the pseudogene TRBV3-2) and TRBJ2-3; TRBD2 matches at 8 bases. Germline assignment: CDR1 LGHDT and CDR2 YNNKEL (reference sequence). After removal of 4 bases from V and 2 bases from J, the junction contained 14 bases not matched to a gene. The CDR3 is made up of 18 amino acids. The CDR3 sequence is CASSPRGPLAVITDTQYF. CDR3 nucleotides: TGTGCCAGCAGCCCCCGCGGGCCACTAGCGGTGATCACAGATACGCAGTATTTT.

This clone was detected once. The J gene is TRBJ2-1, the V gene TRBV4-2; possibly TRBD2 for D (6 bases). This CDR3 has 18 amino acids. CDR1 LGHNA and CDR2 YNFKEQ come from the germline V gene. V shed 0 bases and J shed 0 bases, with 15 bases lying between them. The CDR3 loop reads CASSQDRRGGNSYNEQFF. Here the CDR3 DNA reads TGTGCCAGCAGCCAAGATCGACGAGGCGGGAACTCCTACAATGAGCAGTTCTTC.